This TCR beta chain originates from a study of blood T cells in healthy people across ages. Study details: Per two T cells, about one barcoded beta molecule was captured through template switching.

Regarding this clonotype: The antigen is undetermined.

The germline gives CDR1 SGHRS, CDR2 YFSETQ. CDR3 size: 16 residues. V shed 3 bases and J shed 0 bases, with 12 bases lying between them. A second about 7 to 12 cycle PCR used barcoded and J-beta primers. Each CDR3 protein is one row after TCRdb ran MiXCR on the 5' RACE reads. The sample lists around 850,000 distinct CDR3 sequences, around 36% occurring once. Individuals who donated were healthy Caucasians from Russia aged roughly 6 to 90. Whole-study findings and limits: Underestimates were what the diversity estimates from one million T cells were considered to be.

This TCR came from a man younger than 35 in good health. Sequencing was carried out using blood. The J gene is TRBJ1-4, the V gene TRBV5-1; D gene uncertain. The CDR3 protein is CASSYAPGPTNEKLFF. The CDR3 bases are TGCGCCAGCAGCTACGCACCAGGACCAACTAATGAAAAACTGTTTTTT.